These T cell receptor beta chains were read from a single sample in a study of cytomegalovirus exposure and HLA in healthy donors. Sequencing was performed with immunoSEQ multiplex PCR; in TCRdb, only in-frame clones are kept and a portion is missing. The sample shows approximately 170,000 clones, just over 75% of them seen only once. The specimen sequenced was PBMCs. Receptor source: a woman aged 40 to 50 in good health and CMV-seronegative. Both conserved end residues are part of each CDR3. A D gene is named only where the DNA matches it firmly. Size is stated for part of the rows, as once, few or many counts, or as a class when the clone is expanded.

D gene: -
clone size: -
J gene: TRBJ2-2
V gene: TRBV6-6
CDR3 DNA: TGTGCCAGCAGTTACACCCCAGGTTTCGGGGAGCTGTTTTTT
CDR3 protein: CASSYTPGFGELFF

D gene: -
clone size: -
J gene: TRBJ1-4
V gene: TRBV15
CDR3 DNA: TGTGCCACCAGCAAGGGGAGGGAAGAGAAACTGTTTTTT
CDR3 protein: CATSKGREEKLFF

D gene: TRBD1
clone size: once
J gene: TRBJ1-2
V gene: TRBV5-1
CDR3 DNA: TGCGCCAGCAGCTTGGCCCTCGGACAGGGGTATGGCTACACCTTC
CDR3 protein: CASSLALGQGYGYTF

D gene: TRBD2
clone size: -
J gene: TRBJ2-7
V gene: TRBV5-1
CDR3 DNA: TGCGCCAGCAGCTGGGAGACTAGCAACTACGAGCAGTACTTC
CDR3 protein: CASSWETSNYEQYF

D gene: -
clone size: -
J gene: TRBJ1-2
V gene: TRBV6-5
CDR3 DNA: TGTGCCAGCAGTTACTCCCCAGGGCAAGGCTACACCTTC
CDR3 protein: CASSYSPGQGYTF

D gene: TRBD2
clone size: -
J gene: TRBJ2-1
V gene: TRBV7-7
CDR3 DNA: TGTGCTAGCAGCCCCGGACTAGCGGGAGAGATCGATGAGCAGTTCTTC
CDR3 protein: CASSPGLAGEIDEQFF

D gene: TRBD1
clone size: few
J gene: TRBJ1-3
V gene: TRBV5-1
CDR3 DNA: TGCGCCAGCAGCGAAACCACAGGGGCTGGAAACACCATATATTTT
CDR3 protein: CASSETTGAGNTIYF

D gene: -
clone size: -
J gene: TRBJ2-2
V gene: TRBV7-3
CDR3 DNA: TGTGCCAGCAGCTCCTGGGACAACGGGGAGCTGTTTTTT
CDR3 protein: CASSSWDNGELFF

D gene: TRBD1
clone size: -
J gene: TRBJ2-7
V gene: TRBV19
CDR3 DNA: TGTGTCAGTAGCCGGGACAGGGGGCGCGGCGAGCAGTACTTC
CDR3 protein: CVSSRDRGRGEQYF

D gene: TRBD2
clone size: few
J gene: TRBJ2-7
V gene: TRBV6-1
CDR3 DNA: TGTGCCAGCATCTTGACGGGAGGGCCCTACGAGCAGTACTTC
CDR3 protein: CASILTGGPYEQYF

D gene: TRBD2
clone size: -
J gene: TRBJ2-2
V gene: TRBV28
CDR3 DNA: TGTGCCACTGGACTAGCGGGGTCTCGGGGGTCCGGGGAGCTGTTTTTT
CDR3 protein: CATGLAGSRGSGELFF

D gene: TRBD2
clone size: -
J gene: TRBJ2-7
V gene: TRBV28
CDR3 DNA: TGTGCCAGCAGCCCCGGGACTAGCCCCTACGAGCAGTACTTC
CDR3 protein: CASSPGTSPYEQYF

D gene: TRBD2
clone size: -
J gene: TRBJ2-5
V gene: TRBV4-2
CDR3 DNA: TGTGCTAGCAGCCCGCCGGGACTAGCGGGAGAGACCCAGTACTTC
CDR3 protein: CASSPPGLAGETQYF

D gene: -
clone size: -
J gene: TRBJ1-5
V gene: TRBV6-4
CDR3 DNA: TGTGCCAGCAGTGACTCGTTCGGCAATCAGCCCCAGCATTTT
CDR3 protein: CASSDSFGNQPQHF

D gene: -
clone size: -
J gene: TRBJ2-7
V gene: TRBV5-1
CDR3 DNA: TGCGCCAGCAGCTTGCAGGGCCTTACCGGGTCACTGGCCTACGAGCAGTACTTC
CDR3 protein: CASSLQGLTGSLAYEQYF

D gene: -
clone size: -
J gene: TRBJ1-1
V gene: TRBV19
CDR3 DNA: TGTGCCAGTAGTATATTTAGGAGCACTGAAGCTTTCTTT
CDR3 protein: CASSIFRSTEAFF

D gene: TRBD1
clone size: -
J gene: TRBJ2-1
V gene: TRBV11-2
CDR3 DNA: TGTGCCAGCAGCTTAAACTTCGGGGACAGGGGTTTCGATGAGCAGTTCTTC
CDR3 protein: CASSLNFGDRGFDEQFF

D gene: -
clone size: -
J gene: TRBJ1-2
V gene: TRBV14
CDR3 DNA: TGTGCCAGCAGCCAAGATGGGCTCTATGGCTACACCTTC
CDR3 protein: CASSQDGLYGYTF